These T cell receptor beta chains were read from a single sample in a study of T cells in localized non-small cell lung cancer. Sequencing was performed with immunoSEQ multiplex PCR; in TCRdb, only in-frame clones are kept and a portion is missing. The repertoire holds around 41,000 clones, 88% seen once, with roughly 2.7% in the top ten. Sample: peripheral blood, taken before any cancer treatment. The origin of the receptors is a female donor over 55 with stage I squamous cell lung carcinoma. Both conserved end residues are part of each CDR3. Fields, in order: V gene, CDR3 protein.

>TRBV9
CASSVDLHRDTQYF
>TRBV7-8
CASSGDRVSHEQYF
>TRBV11-3
CASGRDNEQFF
>TRBV4-1
CASSQLLVAYNEQFF
>TRBV4-1
CASSQGTGVPYGYTF
>TRBV2
CASSATSLARGTQYF
>TRBV6-5
CASSLGGSRNNEQFF
>TRBV19
CASSGARRQGAEYGYTF
>TRBV13
CASSSTSGSDEQYF
>TRBV14
CASSQFVGELFF
>TRBV5-1
CASTLGPDTGELFF
>TRBV6-6
CATAEGGGNQPQHF
>TRBV14
CASRPPRTGSYEQYF
>TRBV19
CASSPRERLTGELFF
>TRBV7-2
CASSFTSEYNEQFF
>TRBV6-6
CASSTLKLAGGTQYF
>TRBV5-6
CASSRGGETQYF
>TRBV7-6
CASSRGTSGINEQFF
>TRBV5-5
CASSSRSREQYF
>TRBV2
CASSGTWNTGELFF
>TRBV2
CATTPGILNTEAFF
>TRBV7-3
CASSLDLRNEQFF
>TRBV11-2
CASSLVLAKNIQYF
>TRBV5-1
CASSLQDSYGYTF
>TRBV5-5
CASSLGQLYEQYF
>TRBV6-5
CASSGTGGATDTQYF
>TRBV15
CATSRDRVLEQYF
>TRBV7-9
CASSLGGRGRQETQYF
>TRBV6-1
CASSEMARWGRETQYF
>TRBV10-1
CARYQRLADVPYEQYF
>TRBV15
CATSGDLGNTIYF
>TRBV5-8
CASSLSPWYEQYF
>TRBV29-1
CSVVLITDTQYF
>TRBV5-6
CASSLLTGSSGNTIYF
>TRBV7-2
CASSLARVAGYGYTF
>TRBV28
CASSFGTGAKNIQYF
>TRBV7-3
CASSLTQGANTGELFF
>TRBV5-6
CASSGGPPAGWNTEAFF
>TRBV12-5
CASGLRQEAFF
>TRBV5-4
CASSLLGGAYGYTF
>TRBV18
CASSPGTGNYEQYF
>TRBV9
CASSPPGTSGRLEQFF
>TRBV7-2
CASSLAGTSGVYYEQYF